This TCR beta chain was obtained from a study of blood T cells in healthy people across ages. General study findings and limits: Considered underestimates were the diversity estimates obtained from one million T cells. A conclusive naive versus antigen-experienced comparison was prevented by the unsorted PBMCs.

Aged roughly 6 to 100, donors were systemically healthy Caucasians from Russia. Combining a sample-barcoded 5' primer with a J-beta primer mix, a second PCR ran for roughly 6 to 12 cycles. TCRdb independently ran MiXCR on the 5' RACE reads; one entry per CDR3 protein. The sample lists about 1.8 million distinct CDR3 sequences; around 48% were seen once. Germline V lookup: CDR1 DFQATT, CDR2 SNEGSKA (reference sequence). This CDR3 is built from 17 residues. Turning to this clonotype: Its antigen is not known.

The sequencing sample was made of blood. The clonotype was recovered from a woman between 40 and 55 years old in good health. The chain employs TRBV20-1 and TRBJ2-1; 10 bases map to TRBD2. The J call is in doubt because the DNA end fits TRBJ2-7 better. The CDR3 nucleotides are TGCAGTGCTTTGGTAGCGGGGGGTTTGGGCTCCTACAATGAGCAGTACTTC. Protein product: CSALVAGGLGSYNEQYF.